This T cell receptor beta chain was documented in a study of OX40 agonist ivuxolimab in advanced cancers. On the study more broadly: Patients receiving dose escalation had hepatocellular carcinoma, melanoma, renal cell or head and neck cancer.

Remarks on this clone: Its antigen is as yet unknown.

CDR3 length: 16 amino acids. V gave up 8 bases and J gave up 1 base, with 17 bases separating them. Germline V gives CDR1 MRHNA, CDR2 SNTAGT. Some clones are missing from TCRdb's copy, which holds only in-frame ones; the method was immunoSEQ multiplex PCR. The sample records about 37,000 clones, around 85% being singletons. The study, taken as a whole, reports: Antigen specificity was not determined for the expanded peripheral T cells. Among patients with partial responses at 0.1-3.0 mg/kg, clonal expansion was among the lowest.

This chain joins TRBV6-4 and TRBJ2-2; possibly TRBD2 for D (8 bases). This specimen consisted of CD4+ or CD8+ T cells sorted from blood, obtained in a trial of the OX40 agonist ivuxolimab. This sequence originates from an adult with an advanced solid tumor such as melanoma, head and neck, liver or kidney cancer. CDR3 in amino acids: CASRRGLAGNTGELFF. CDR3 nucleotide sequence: TGTGCCAGCCGGAGGGGGCTAGCGGGGAACACCGGGGAGCTGTTTTTT.